The rows below give T cell receptor beta chains drawn from one sample of a study of shared clonotypes between healthy human individuals. TCRdb keeps only in-frame clones here, not all; method: immunoSEQ multiplex PCR. The data hold approximately 1,000,000 clones, with around three quarters observed a single time. The sequenced material came from memory CD4+ T cells from PBMCs. The receptors stem from a man between 18 and 35 years old in good health. Some clones in this sample may be carry-over from other donors' samples. Each CDR3 is given with its conserved first and last residue. D genes are given only for firm matches. Size is stated for part of the rows, as once, few or many counts, or as a class when the clone is expanded.

clone_size | j_call | v_call | d_call | cdr3_nt | cdr3_aa
many | TRBJ1-2 | TRBV14 | TRBD1 | TGTGCCAGCAGCCCGGGACAGAACTATGGCTACACCTTC | CASSPGQNYGYTF
once | TRBJ1-1 | TRBV5-6 | - | TGTGCCAGCAGTAGGAGGGGCAGTTACACTGAAGCTTTCTTT | CASSRRGSYTEAFF
- | TRBJ1-1 | TRBV13 | - | TGTGCCAGCAGCTTAATCGGGCGAAGGACTGAAGCTTTCTTT | CASSLIGRRTEAFF
- | TRBJ2-1 | TRBV7-7 | TRBD2 | TGTGCCAGCAGCCCTTCCCCCCGCGGGGGTGAGCAGTTCTTC | CASSPSPRGGEQFF
- | TRBJ2-7 | TRBV2 | TRBD2 | TGTGCCAGCAGTACCGGGACTAGAGTCGGCGAGCAGTACTTC | CASSTGTRVGEQYF
- | TRBJ2-4 | TRBV30 | - | TGTGCCGGGGAGTTAGCCAAAAACATTCAGTACTTC | CAGELAKNIQYF
- | TRBJ2-1 | TRBV9 | TRBD2 | TGTGCCAGCAGCGTAGTAGCGGGAGTAGGCAATGAGCAGTTCTTC | CASSVVAGVGNEQFF
- | TRBJ2-3 | TRBV9 | - | TGTGCCAGCAGCGTAGAGGCGACAGCTACAGATACGCAGTATTTT | CASSVEATATDTQYF
- | TRBJ2-5 | TRBV11-1 | - | TGTGCCAGCAGCTTTGGGCGGGCGCGGGAGACCCAGTACTTC | CASSFGRARETQYF
- | TRBJ2-1 | TRBV6-6 | - | TGTGCCAGCAGTCAGGGCTCCTACAATGAGCAGTTCTTC | CASSQGSYNEQFF
- | TRBJ1-1 | TRBV11-2 | - | TGTGCCAGCAGCTTAGAGGTAGGAGTAGCTTTCTTT | CASSLEVGVAFF
- | TRBJ1-5 | TRBV10-3 | - | TGTGCCATCAGCACCGGGAGCAATCAGCCCCAGCATTTT | CAISTGSNQPQHF
- | TRBJ1-5 | TRBV19 | - | TGTGCCAGTAGTCCCCCCGGGCGGCCCCAGCCCCAGCATTTT | CASSPPGRPQPQHF
- | TRBJ2-1 | TRBV5-4 | TRBD2 | TGTGCCAGCAGCAGAAGCGGGGCCTCCTACAATGAGCAGTTCTTC | CASSRSGASYNEQFF
- | TRBJ2-7 | TRBV4-1 | TRBD1 | TGCGCCAGCAGCCTAGGGGTCCTACAGGGGGCCTACGAGCAGTACTTC | CASSLGVLQGAYEQYF
- | TRBJ2-1 | TRBV11-3 | TRBD2 | TGTGCCAGCAGCTCAACGGGAGGGTACAATGAGCAGTTCTTC | CASSSTGGYNEQFF
- | TRBJ2-7 | TRBV10-1 | - | TGCGCCAGCAGCAGATCCAACAGGGAATACGAGCAGTACTTC | CASSRSNREYEQYF
- | TRBJ1-5 | TRBV7-2 | - | TGTGCCAGCAGCCTCGAGGTTCAGCCCCAGCATTTT | CASSLEVQPQHF
- | TRBJ2-7 | TRBV18 | TRBD2 | TGTGCCAGCTCACGGGGGGGAGTCGACTACGAGCAGTACTTC | CASSRGGVDYEQYF
- | TRBJ1-4 | TRBV5-1 | TRBD1 | TGCGCCAGCAGCTTGGTCTTTCAGGGGGTAAATGAAAAACTGTTTTTT | CASSLVFQGVNEKLFF
- | TRBJ2-3 | TRBV7-8 | - | TGTGCCAGCAGCTTAGTGGCTGTCTGGGATACGCAGTATTTT | CASSLVAVWDTQYF
- | TRBJ2-7 | TRBV28 | - | TGTGCCAGCAGCATCCCTCCGGTCGCCGACTACGAGCAGTACTTC | CASSIPPVADYEQYF
- | TRBJ2-7 | TRBV2 | - | TGTGCCAGCAGTCTCAATCCCTACGAGCAGTACTTC | CASSLNPYEQYF
- | TRBJ2-1 | TRBV5-1 | - | TGCGCCAGCAGCCCCACCTTTGGGGCATCCTACAATGAGCAGTTCTTC | CASSPTFGASYNEQFF
- | TRBJ1-2 | TRBV5-8 | - | TGTGCCAGCAGCTTGGGTGGTGCGGGGGCTGGCTACACCTTC | CASSLGGAGAGYTF
once | TRBJ2-2 | TRBV7-8 | - | TGTGCCAGCAGCTTAGCGGGGATAGCGGCTAATGGGGAGCTGTTTTTT | CASSLAGIAANGELFF
- | TRBJ1-2 | TRBV6-6 | - | TGTGCCAGCAGATTCGACAGTAACTATGGCTACACCTTC | CASRFDSNYGYTF